Included here is one TCR beta chain sequence, with context. Many counts were recorded for this clonotype. Its antigen target is currently unknown. Per-base quality was not reported, and no clone a single base away is much larger than it. This specimen comes from a study of response to subunit inactivated influenza vaccine (dated by TCRdb to 2017 to 2018). Notes on the research overall: Deep quantitative T cell receptor repertoire profiling was used in the study to track responses to a trivalent subunit inactivated influenza vaccine.

General findings and caveats noted by the study authors: According to the authors, only a limited number of new T cells may be recruited by each seasonal influenza vaccination.

The library was generated by RT-PCR. The sample was run on an Illumina HiSeq 2500. The raw public data were reprocessed by TCRdb itself: fastp quality trimming at Q25, MiXCR clonotype calling, in-frame beta chains only. When rows share a CDR3 protein, they turn into one entry using the most common DNA and genes. The sample table holds about 520,000 distinct CDR3 sequences, of which less than 30% were seen once. Of the sample, 1.9% falls within the top ten clones. Spanning cysteine to phenylalanine, the CDR3 consists of 16 amino acids. The read is trimmed to its CDR3 DNA, 48 bases read in frame from base 1. The germline V gene specifies LGHNA as CDR1 and YNFKEQ as CDR2. Trimming leaves V shorter by 4 bases and J shorter by 4 bases, with the junction holding 6 bases beyond the gene matches.

Rearrangement joined TRBV4-2 to TRBJ2-1; 11 bases in between match TRBD2. The receptor comes from a man aged 50 or older who received an inactivated influenza vaccine. Donor details come from another sample of the same person, matched by shared clones. Sequenced here: CD4+ T cells sorted from PBMCs, sampled around 5 days after vaccination. The CDR3 protein sequence reads: CASSLVAGGGYNEQFF. The nucleotides read TGTGCCAGCAGCCTCGTAGCGGGGGGGGGATACAATGAGCAGTTCTTC.